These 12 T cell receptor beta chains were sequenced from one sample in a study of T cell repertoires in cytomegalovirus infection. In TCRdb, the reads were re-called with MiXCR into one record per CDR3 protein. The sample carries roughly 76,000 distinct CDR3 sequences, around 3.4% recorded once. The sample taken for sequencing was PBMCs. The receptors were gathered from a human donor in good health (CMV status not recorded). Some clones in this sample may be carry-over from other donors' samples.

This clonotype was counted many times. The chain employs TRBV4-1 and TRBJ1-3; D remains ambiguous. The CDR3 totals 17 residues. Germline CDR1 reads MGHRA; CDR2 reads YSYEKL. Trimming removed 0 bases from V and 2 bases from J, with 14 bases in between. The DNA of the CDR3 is TGCGCCAGCAGCCAAGATTCGGGAGGGATGACTGGAAACACCATATATTTT. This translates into CASSQDSGGMTGNTIYF.

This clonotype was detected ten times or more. CDR3 sequence (DNA): TGTGCCAGTAGTATAGACACTAACTATGGCTACACCTTC. Its translation is CASSIDTNYGYTF. The V call is TRBV19, the J call TRBJ1-2; D unresolved. Germline V gives CDR1 LNHDA, CDR2 SQIVND (reference sequence). This CDR3 region has 13 residues. The V end lost 0 bases, the J end lost 0 bases, and 2 bases lay between the germline ends.

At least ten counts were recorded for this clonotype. CDR3 region: CASSTDRSRPQHF. The CDR3 DNA reads TGTGCCAGCAGCACTGACAGGTCTCGACCCCAGCATTTT. The genes are TRBV7-2 and TRBJ1-5; maybe TRBD1 (6 bases). The V end lost 5 bases, the J end lost 10 bases, and 15 bases lay between the germline ends. The CDR3 sequence is 13 residues long. Germline lookup yields CDR1 SGHTA and CDR2 FQGNSA.

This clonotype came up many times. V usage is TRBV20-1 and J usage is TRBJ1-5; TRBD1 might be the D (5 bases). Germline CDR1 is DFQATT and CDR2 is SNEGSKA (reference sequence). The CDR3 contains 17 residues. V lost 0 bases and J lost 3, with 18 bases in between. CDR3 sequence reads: CSARDLGQSGANQPQHF. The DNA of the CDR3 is TGCAGTGCTAGAGATCTGGGGCAATCCGGGGCCAATCAGCCCCAGCATTTT.

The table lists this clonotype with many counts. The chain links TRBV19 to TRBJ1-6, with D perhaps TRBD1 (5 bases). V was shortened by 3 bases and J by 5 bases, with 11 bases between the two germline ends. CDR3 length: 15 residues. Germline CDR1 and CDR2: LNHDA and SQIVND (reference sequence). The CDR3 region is CASSIVGPDNSPLHF. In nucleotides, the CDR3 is TGTGCCAGTAGTATCGTGGGACCTGATAATTCACCCCTCCACTTT.

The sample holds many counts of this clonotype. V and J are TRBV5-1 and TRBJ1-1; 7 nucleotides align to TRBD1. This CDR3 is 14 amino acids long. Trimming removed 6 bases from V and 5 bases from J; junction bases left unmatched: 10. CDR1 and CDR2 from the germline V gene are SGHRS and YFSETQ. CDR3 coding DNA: TGCGCCAGCACTAGAACAGGGGTGGAGACTGAAGCTTTCTTT. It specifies CASTRTGVETEAFF.

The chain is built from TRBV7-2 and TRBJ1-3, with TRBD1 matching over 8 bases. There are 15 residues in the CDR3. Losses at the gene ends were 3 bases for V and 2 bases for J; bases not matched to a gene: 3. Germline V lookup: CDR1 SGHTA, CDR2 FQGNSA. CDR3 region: CASSFQGAAGNTIYF. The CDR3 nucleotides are TGTGCCAGCAGCTTCCAGGGGGCTGCTGGAAACACCATATATTTT.

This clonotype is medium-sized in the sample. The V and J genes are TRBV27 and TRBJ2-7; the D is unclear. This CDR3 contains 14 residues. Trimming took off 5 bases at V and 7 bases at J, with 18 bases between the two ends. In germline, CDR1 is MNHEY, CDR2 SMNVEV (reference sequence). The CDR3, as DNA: TGTGCCAGCAGTATCGACCGGACCGGTGTAGAGCAGTACTTC. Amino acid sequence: CASSIDRTGVEQYF.

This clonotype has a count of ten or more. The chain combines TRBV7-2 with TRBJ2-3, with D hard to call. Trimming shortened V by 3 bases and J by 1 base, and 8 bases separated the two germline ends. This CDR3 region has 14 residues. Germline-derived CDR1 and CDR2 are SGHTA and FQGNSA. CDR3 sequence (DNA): TGTGCCAGCAGCTTGTCGGCAGGCACAGATACGCAGTATTTT. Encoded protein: CASSLSAGTDTQYF.

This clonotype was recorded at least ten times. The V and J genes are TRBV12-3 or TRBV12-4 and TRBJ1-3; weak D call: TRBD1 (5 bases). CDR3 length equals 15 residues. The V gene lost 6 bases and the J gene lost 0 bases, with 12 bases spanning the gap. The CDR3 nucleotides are TGTGCCAGCAGCCCGGGGGTGCTCTCTGGAAACACCATATATTTT. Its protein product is CASSPGVLSGNTIYF.

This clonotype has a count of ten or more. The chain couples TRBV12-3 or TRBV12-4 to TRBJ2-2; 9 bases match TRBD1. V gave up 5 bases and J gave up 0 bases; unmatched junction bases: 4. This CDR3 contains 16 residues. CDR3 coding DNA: TGTGCCAGCAGTATACAGGGGGCACCGAACACCGGGGAGCTGTTTTTT. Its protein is CASSIQGAPNTGELFF.

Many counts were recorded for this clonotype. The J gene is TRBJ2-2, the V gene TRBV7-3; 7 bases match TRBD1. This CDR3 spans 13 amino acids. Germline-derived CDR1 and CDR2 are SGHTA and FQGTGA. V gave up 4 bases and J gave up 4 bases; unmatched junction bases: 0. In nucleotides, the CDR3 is TGTGCCAGCAGCTCAGGGGGCACCGGGGAGCTGTTTTTT. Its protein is CASSSGGTGELFF.